This T cell receptor (beta chain) originates from a study of shared clonotypes between healthy human individuals. Study-level findings and limits: Some naive CD4 clonotypes, 4.5% to 5.5%, turned up in common across a few donors.

On this clone: Its antigen is currently unknown.

Germline V gives CDR1 LNHDA, CDR2 SQIVND (reference sequence). This CDR3 is 11 amino acids long. Assay execution proceeded at the deep level. Repertoires were generated with immunoSEQ multiplex PCR, while TCRdb's copy carries only in-frame clones and drops some. The profile shows approximately 640,000 clones, more than 70% of them singletons. The material sequenced was memory CD4+ T cells sorted from blood. Subset indicated: CD45RA-negative fraction. This sequence originates from a woman in her 30s in good health. The V call is TRBV19, the J call TRBJ1-1, with D possibly being TRBD1 (6 bases). CDR3 DNA sequence: TGTGGTCGGACAGCGAACACTGAAGCTTTCTTT. Translating it yields CGRTANTEAFF.